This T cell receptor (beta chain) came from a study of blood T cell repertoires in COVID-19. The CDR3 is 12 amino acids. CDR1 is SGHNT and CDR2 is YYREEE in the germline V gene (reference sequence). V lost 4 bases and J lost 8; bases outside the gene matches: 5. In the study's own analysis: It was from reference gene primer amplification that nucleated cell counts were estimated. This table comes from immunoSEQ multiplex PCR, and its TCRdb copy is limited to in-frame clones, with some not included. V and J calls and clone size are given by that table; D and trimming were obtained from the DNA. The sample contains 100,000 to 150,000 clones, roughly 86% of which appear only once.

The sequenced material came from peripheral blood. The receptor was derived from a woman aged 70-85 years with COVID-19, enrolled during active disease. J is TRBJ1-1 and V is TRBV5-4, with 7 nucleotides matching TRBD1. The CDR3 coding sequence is TGTGCCAGCAGCCGGACAGGTGGGGAAGCTTTCTTT. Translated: CASSRTGGEAFF.